This T cell receptor (beta chain) was sequenced for a study of radiotherapy plus CTLA-4 blockade in lung cancer. Clones were sequenced by immunoSEQ multiplex PCR, and TCRdb holds only the in-frame ones, with some missing. The sample has tens of thousands of clones; roughly 60% are singletons. Germline assignment: CDR1 SQVTM and CDR2 ANQGSEA. The CDR3 contains 18 residues. V shed 0 bases and J shed 0 bases, with 20 bases lying between them. Sequencing used peripheral blood, obtained from a patient treated with radiotherapy plus ipilimumab. V gene TRBV29-1 combines with J gene TRBJ2-5; D might be TRBD2 (5 bases). This receptor was identified in a human donor with non-small cell lung cancer who had a partial response to radiotherapy plus ipilimumab. CDR3 bases: TGCAGCGTTGAAGAGGTTAATCGTCCGGGAAGTTACCAAGAGACCCAGTACTTC. It translates to CSVEEVNRPGSYQETQYF.